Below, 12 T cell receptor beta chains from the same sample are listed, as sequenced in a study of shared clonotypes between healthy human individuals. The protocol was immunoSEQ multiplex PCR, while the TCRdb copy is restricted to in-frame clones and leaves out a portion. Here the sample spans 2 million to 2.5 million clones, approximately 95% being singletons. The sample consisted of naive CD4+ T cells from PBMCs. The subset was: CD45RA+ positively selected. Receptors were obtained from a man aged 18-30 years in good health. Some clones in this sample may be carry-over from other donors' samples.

Written as DNA, the CDR3 is TGTGCCAGCAGTTCACAGGGGCCGCCCGGGGGGCAGTACTTC. Its translation is CASSSQGPPGGQYF. This rearrangement joins TRBV11-1 to TRBJ2-7; a possible D gene is TRBD1 (7 bases). Trimming took 6 bases from V and 9 from J, leaving 21 bases between them. Germline loops: CDR1 SGHAT, CDR2 FQDESV (reference sequence). The CDR3 consists of 14 residues.

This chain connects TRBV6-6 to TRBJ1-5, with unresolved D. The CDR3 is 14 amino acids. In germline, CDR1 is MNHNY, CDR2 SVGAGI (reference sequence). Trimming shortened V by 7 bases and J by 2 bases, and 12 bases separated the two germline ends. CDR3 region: CASTAIYGNQPQHF. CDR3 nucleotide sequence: TGTGCCAGCACGGCCATTTACGGCAATCAGCCCCAGCATTTT.

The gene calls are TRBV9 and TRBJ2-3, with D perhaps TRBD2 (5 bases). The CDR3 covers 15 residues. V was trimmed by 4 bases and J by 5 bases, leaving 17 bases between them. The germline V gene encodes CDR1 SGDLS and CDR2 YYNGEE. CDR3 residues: CASSSEGSELDTQYF. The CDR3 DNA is TGTGCCAGCAGCTCCGAGGGCAGTGAGCTAGATACGCAGTATTTT. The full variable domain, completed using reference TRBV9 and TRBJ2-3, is DSGVTQTPKHLITATGQRVTLRCSPRSGDLSVYWYQQSLDQGLQFLIQYYNGEERAKGNILERFSAQQFPDLHSELNLSSLELGDSALYFCASSSEGSELDTQYFGPGTRLTVL.

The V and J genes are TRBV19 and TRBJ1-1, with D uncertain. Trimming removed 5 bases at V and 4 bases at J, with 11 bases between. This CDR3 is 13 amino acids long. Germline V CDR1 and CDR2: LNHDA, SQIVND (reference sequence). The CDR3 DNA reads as TGTGCCAGTAGTCTCAGGCCCGGCACTGAAGCTTTCTTT. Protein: CASSLRPGTEAFF.

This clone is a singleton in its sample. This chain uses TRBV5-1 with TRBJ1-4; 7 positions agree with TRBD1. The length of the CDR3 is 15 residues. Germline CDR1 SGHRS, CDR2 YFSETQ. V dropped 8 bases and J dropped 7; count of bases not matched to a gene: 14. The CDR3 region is CARVDRETWGEKLFF. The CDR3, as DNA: TGCGCCAGGGTCGACAGGGAAACGTGGGGTGAAAAACTGTTTTTT. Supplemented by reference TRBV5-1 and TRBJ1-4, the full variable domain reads KAGVTQTPRYLIKTRGQQVTLSCSPISGHRSVSWYQQTPGQGLQFLFEYFSETQRNKGNFPGRFSGRQFSNSRSEMNVSTLELGDSALYLCARVDRETWGEKLFFGSGTQLSVL.

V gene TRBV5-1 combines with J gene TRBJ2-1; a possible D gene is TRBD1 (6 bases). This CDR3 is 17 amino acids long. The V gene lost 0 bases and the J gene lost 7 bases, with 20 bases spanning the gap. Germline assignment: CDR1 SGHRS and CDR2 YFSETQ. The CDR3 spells CASSLAGSARGVNEQFF. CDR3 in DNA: TGCGCCAGCAGCTTGGCCGGCTCGGCCAGGGGAGTGAATGAGCAGTTCTTC.

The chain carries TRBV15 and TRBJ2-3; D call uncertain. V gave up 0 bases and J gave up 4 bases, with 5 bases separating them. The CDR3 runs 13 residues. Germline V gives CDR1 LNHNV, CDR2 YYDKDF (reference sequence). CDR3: CATSRDQPDTQYF. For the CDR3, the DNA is TGTGCCACCAGCAGAGATCAACCAGATACGCAGTATTTT.

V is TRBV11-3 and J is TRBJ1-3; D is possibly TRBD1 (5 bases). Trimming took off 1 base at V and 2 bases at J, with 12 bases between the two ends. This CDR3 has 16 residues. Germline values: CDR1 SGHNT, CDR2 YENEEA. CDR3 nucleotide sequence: TGTGCCAGCAGCTTAGCAGGGAAGAAGGCTGGAAACACCATATATTTT. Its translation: CASSLAGKKAGNTIYF.

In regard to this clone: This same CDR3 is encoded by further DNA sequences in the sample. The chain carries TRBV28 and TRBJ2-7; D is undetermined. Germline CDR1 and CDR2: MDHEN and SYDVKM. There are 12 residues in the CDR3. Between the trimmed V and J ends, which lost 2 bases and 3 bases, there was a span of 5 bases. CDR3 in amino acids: CASSLLVYEQYF. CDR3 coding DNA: TGTGCCAGCAGTTTACTTGTCTACGAGCAGTACTTC.

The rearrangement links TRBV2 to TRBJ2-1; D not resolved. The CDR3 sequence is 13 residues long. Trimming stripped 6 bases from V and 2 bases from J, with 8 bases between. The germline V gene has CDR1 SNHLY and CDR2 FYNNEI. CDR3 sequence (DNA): TGTGCCAGCAGCAAATCAACCTACAATGAGCAGTTCTTC. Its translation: CASSKSTYNEQFF.

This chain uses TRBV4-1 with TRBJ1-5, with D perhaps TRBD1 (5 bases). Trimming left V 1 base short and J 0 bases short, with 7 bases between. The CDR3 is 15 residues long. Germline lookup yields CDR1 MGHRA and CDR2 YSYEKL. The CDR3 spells CASSQGQLSNQPQHF. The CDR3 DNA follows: TGCGCCAGCAGCCAAGGACAGCTTAGCAATCAGCCCCAGCATTTT.

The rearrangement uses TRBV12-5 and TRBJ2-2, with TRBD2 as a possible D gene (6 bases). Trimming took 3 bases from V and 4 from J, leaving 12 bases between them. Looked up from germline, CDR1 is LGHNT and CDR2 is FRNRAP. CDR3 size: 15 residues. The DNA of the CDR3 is TGTGCTAGTGGTTTTAGTAGCGGTGGCACCGGGGAGCTGTTTTTT. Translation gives CASGFSSGGTGELFF.